A selection of T cell receptor beta chains follows, all from one sample in a study of shared clonotypes between healthy human individuals. Assay used: immunoSEQ multiplex PCR; TCRdb lists only in-frame clones, some missing. The table records roughly 2.4 million clones, more than 90% of them present only once. Input material: naive CD4+ T cells sorted from blood. The receptor source for this set is a man younger than 35 in good health. Both conserved end residues are part of each CDR3. Fields, in order: J gene, V gene, clone size, D gene, CDR3 DNA, CDR3 protein. D genes are given only for firm matches. For some rows the clone size is stated as once, few or many, or as a class when expanded; others skip it.

TRBJ1-5,TRBV19,once,TRBD1,TGTGCCAGTAGTATAGGTTTTCTTTGGGGACAGGGGGACAGCAATCAGCCCCAGCATTTT,CASSIGFLWGQGDSNQPQHF
TRBJ2-7,TRBV10-2,-,TRBD2,TGCGCCACTACCGGGACTATTACTGACGAGCAGTACTTC,CATTGTITDEQYF
TRBJ1-4,TRBV28,-,TRBD1,TGTGCCAGCAGTGATACAGGGGGCAGTAATGAAAAACTGTTTTTT,CASSDTGGSNEKLFF
TRBJ1-2,TRBV9,few,TRBD1,TGTGCCAGCAGCGTAGGGGGACAGGGACGGAACACCTTC,CASSVGGQGRNTF
TRBJ2-7,TRBV28,once,-,TGTGCCAGCAGTTTGAGGTACGAGCAGTACTTC,CASSLRYEQYF
TRBJ2-7,TRBV7-9,-,TRBD1,TGTGCCAGCAGCGCCCTTACAGGGGCGCGGGAGCAGTACTTC,CASSALTGAREQYF
TRBJ2-1,TRBV6-1,-,-,TGTGCCAGCAGTGAAGGTCAGGGTTTATACAATGAGCAGTTCTTC,CASSEGQGLYNEQFF
TRBJ2-3,TRBV27,-,-,TGTGCCAGCAGTTTTGGGGGGGCGGTGGGCACAGATACGCAGTATTTT,CASSFGGAVGTDTQYF
TRBJ1-5,TRBV2,-,-,TGTGCCAGCAGAAGGGACGGCAATCAGCCCCAGCATTTT,CASRRDGNQPQHF
TRBJ2-7,TRBV7-8,-,TRBD1,TGTGCCAGCAGCTTCCAGGGACAGGGGAACGAGCAGTACTTC,CASSFQGQGNEQYF
TRBJ1-5,TRBV7-2,-,-,TGTGCCAGCAGCTTAGGGGGGCGTCTTGCGCCCCAGCATTTT,CASSLGGRLAPQHF
TRBJ2-7,TRBV5-1,-,TRBD2,TGCGCCAGCAGCCCGGGGACTAGCGGGGCCCTCTCCTACGAGCAGTACTTC,CASSPGTSGALSYEQYF
TRBJ1-6,TRBV19,-,-,TGTGCCAGTAGTCCATACCCTGACGCCAAGTATAATTCACCCCTCCACTTT,CASSPYPDAKYNSPLHF
TRBJ1-2,TRBV6-5,-,-,TGTGCCAGCAGTTACGAGGGCACTAAGACTAACTATGGCTACACCTTC,CASSYEGTKTNYGYTF
TRBJ2-7,TRBV4-3,-,TRBD1,TGCGCCAGCGGACCGGGACAGACTTACGAGCAGTACTTC,CASGPGQTYEQYF
TRBJ1-1,TRBV7-3,-,-,TGTGCCAGCAGCTTAGGCGGGGCGGAAGAAGCTTTCTTT,CASSLGGAEEAFF
TRBJ1-2,TRBV30,-,-,TGTGCCTGGAGTGCCGGGACAAACCATGGCTACACCTTC,CAWSAGTNHGYTF